These 13 T cell receptor beta chains were all obtained from the same sample, sequenced in a study of blood T cell repertoires in COVID-19. Clones were sequenced by immunoSEQ multiplex PCR, and TCRdb holds only the in-frame ones, with some missing. Here the sample spans 150,000 to 200,000 clones, 75% to 85% being singletons. The sequenced material came from peripheral blood. The receptors derive from a woman older than 75 with COVID-19, enrolled during active disease.

The chain has TRBV28 and TRBJ1-2; 7 positions agree with TRBD1. Per the germline V gene, CDR1 is MDHEN and CDR2 is SYDVKM. J gave up 7 bases and V 6 bases, and 11 bases lay outside the gene matches. The CDR3 has 14 amino acids. Here the CDR3 DNA reads TGTGCCAGCAGCCTAGCTCCGACAGGGTTTGGCTACACCTTC. Its translation is CASSLAPTGFGYTF.

This clone was found a few times. J is TRBJ2-7 and V is TRBV30; TRBD2 is a possible D gene (7 bases). There are 16 residues in the CDR3. The germline CDR1 and CDR2 sequences are GTSNPN and SVGIG (reference sequence). With 2 bases removed from V and 1 base from J, the gap between germline ends came to 18 bases. CDR3: CAWSKGGGFFSYEQYF. CDR3 nucleotides: TGTGCCTGGAGTAAGGGCGGGGGCTTCTTTTCCTACGAGCAGTACTTC.

The V gene is TRBV30, the J gene TRBJ1-2; D is possibly TRBD1 (5 bases). CDR3 size: 12 residues. With 4 bases removed from V and 3 bases from J, the gap between germline ends came to 9 bases. Germline V gene lookup returns CDR1 GTSNPN and CDR2 SVGIG (reference sequence). CDR3 amino acids: CAWIDSYYGYTF. CDR3 coding DNA: TGTGCCTGGATAGACAGCTACTATGGCTACACCTTC.

This clone was seen only a few times. J is TRBJ1-5 and V is TRBV19, with a tentative D call TRBD1 (6 bases). Germline V gene data show CDR1 as LNHDA and CDR2 as SQIVND (reference sequence). The CDR3 totals 15 residues. V lost 5 bases and J 2 bases, leaving 13 bases between the germline ends. CDR3 coding DNA: TGTGCCAGTAGTTCCCAGGGGCAAGGCAATCAGCCCCAGCATTTT. It specifies CASSSQGQGNQPQHF.

This clone was counted a few times. CDR3 residues: CASSQARGANVLTF. CDR3 DNA: TGCGCCAGCAGCCAGGCCAGAGGGGCCAACGTCCTGACTTTC. The chain recombines TRBV4-3 with TRBJ2-6; D not certain. The CDR3 spans 14 residues. Germline V CDR1 and CDR2: LGHNA, YSLEER. Trimming shortened V by 3 bases and J by 4 bases, and 7 bases separated the two germline ends.

V is TRBV28 and J is TRBJ1-3, with D possibly being TRBD1 (5 bases). The CDR3 runs to 17 residues. The V end lost 5 bases, the J end lost 0 bases, and 17 bases lay between the germline ends. Per the germline V gene, CDR1 is MDHEN and CDR2 is SYDVKM. DNA for the CDR3: TGTGCCAGCAGTCCCCTCGCTGGACACCCCTCTGGAAACACCATATATTTT. It specifies CASSPLAGHPSGNTIYF.

The gene calls are TRBV11-2 and TRBJ2-2; 9 positions match TRBD1. The germline V gene has CDR1 SGHAT and CDR2 FQNNGV. The CDR3 loop spans 19 amino acids. Losses at the gene ends were 0 bases for V and 5 bases for J; bases not matched to a gene: 13. The CDR3 spells CASSLDRGRGQGRTGELFF. DNA of the CDR3: TGTGCCAGCAGCTTAGACAGGGGGCGGGGACAGGGAAGGACCGGGGAGCTGTTTTTT.

V and J are TRBV19 and TRBJ1-6, with 10 positions matching TRBD1. The CDR3 is 17 residues long. The V and J ends lost 3 bases and 1 base, in that order; junction bases with no gene match: 3. CDR1 LNHDA and CDR2 SQIVND come from the germline V gene (reference sequence). CDR3 in amino acids: CASSIGQGGSYNSPLHF. CDR3 nucleotides: TGTGCCAGTAGTATCGGACAGGGGGGTTCCTATAATTCACCCCTCCACTTT.

The rearrangement links TRBV9 to TRBJ1-6; D remains unclear. This CDR3 contains 13 residues. V lost 2 bases to trimming and J lost 5 bases, with 5 bases between them. From germline, CDR1 is SGDLS and CDR2 YYNGEE. The CDR3 DNA reads as TGTGCCAGCAGCGTGGGCGATAATTCACCCCTCCACTTT. Translating it yields CASSVGDNSPLHF.

The rearrangement joins TRBV7-9 to TRBJ2-2; D is undetermined. The CDR3 length is 15 residues. Trimming cost V 2 bases and J 2 bases, with 9 bases left between them. CDR1 and CDR2 (germline): SEHNR, FQNEAQ (reference sequence). The chain's CDR3 is CASSLQRPNTGELFF. The CDR3 DNA reads TGTGCCAGCAGCTTACAGCGACCAAACACCGGGGAGCTGTTTTTT.

This clone occurred once. The V and J genes are TRBV5-6 and TRBJ1-2; the D is unclear. The CDR3 length is 14 residues. Germline-derived CDR1 and CDR2 are SGHDT and YYEEEE. Trimming pared 1 base from V and 2 bases from J, leaving 9 bases between. The CDR3 coding sequence is TGTGCCAGCAGCTTGCAGGAATGGAACTATGGCTACACCTTC. Translating gives CASSLQEWNYGYTF.

This chain uses TRBV3-1 (or the pseudogene TRBV3-2) with TRBJ2-7, with 9 bases lining up with TRBD2. V was pared by 4 bases and J by 4 bases, with 11 bases of the junction left unmatched. Germline values: CDR1 LGHDT, CDR2 YNNKEL (reference sequence). The CDR3 is 16 amino acids. The CDR3 coding sequence is TGTGCCAGCAGCCTGCGTGGCAGCGGGAGGAGGTACGAGCAGTACTTC. As protein: CASSLRGSGRRYEQYF.

The V and J genes are TRBV10-3 and TRBJ2-3; 8 bases match TRBD2. Germline CDR1 ENHRY, CDR2 SYGVKD. The CDR3 loop spans 18 amino acids. V shed 0 bases and J 2 bases; nucleotides not matched to a gene: 10. Here the CDR3 reads CAISESMGWTSNTDTQYF. CDR3 sequence (DNA): TGTGCCATCAGTGAGTCGATGGGTTGGACTAGCAACACAGATACGCAGTATTTT.